The 17 T cell receptor beta chains below all came from one sample that was sequenced in a study of beta chain features in type 1 diabetes. Expressed TCRB transcripts were sequenced after all isolated RNA was converted to cDNA. Repertoires were generated with immunoSEQ multiplex PCR, while TCRdb's copy carries only in-frame clones and drops some. This sample has roughly 140,000 clones, with 6.9% found just once. The sequenced material came from central memory CD4+ T cells from blood. These TCRs come from a woman in her twenties or thirties in good health.

Many counts were recorded for this clone. The rearrangement links TRBV5-1 to TRBJ2-7, with 7 bases lining up with TRBD2. The CDR3 is 15 amino acids. Germline loops: CDR1 SGHRS, CDR2 YFSETQ. V lost 3 bases, J lost 4 bases, and 10 bases stayed unmatched. The CDR3 nucleotides are TGCGCCAGCAGCTCATGGACTAGTTCCGTATACGAGCAGTACTTC. It translates to CASSSWTSSVYEQYF.

V gene TRBV11-1 combines with J gene TRBJ2-3; TRBD1 matches 8 bases. The CDR3 spans 14 residues. J lost 2 bases, V lost 4 bases, and 2 bases had no gene match. Germline-derived CDR1 and CDR2 are SGHAT and FQDESV (reference sequence). The CDR3 protein is CASSYRGFTDTQYF. The DNA for the CDR3 is TGTGCCAGCAGCTACAGGGGGTTCACAGATACGCAGTATTTT. The full variable domain, with the rest looked up from reference TRBV11-1 and TRBJ2-3, is EAEVAQSPRYKITEKSQAVAFWCDPISGHATLYWYRQILGQGPELLVQFQDESVVDDSQLPKDRFSAERLKGVDSTLKIQPAELGDSAMYLCASSYRGFTDTQYFGPGTRLTVL.

The chain couples TRBV28 to TRBJ1-2; a possible D gene is TRBD1 (5 bases). Germline-derived CDR1 and CDR2 are MDHEN and SYDVKM. The ends were cut back, 5 bases at V and 8 bases at J, with 18 bases in the middle. This CDR3 region has 14 residues. Here the CDR3 DNA reads TGTGCCAGCAGTCTTACTGACAGCCGGGCGGGCTACACCTTC. This codes for CASSLTDSRAGYTF.

The rearrangement uses TRBV7-2 and TRBJ1-2, with D possibly matching TRBD1 (5 bases). The germline CDR1 and CDR2 sequences are SGHTA and FQGNSA. Trimming left V 3 bases short and J 6 bases short, with 20 bases between. The CDR3 totals 16 residues. The CDR3 DNA is TGTGCCAGCAGCTTTCAGGTCGGGGGATCAACGCATGGCTACACCTTC. It encodes CASSFQVGGSTHGYTF.

This clone was observed at least ten times. The chain employs TRBV6-5 and TRBJ1-1, with 7 bases lining up with TRBD1. Germline V gene sequence: CDR1 MNHEY, CDR2 SVGAGI. The CDR3 sequence is 12 residues long. V was pared by 8 bases and J by 8 bases, with 8 bases of the junction left unmatched. CDR3 in DNA: TGTGCCAGCGGGCCCAGGGGGGAGGAAGCTTTCTTT. Amino acid sequence: CASGPRGEEAFF.

The V gene is TRBV10-3, the J gene TRBJ2-7; 7 bases match TRBD1. This CDR3 contains 14 residues. Germline CDR1 and CDR2: ENHRY and SYGVKD. V shed 4 bases, J shed 4 bases, and the junction held 7 bases outside the gene matches. The CDR3 DNA reads TGTGCCATCAGTGCTCCGGGACAGAATTACGAGCAGTACTTC. Translated: CAISAPGQNYEQYF.

V is TRBV7-3 and J is TRBJ2-7, with a possible D match to TRBD2 (7 bases). V lost 5 bases, J lost 0 bases, and 14 bases lay in between. This CDR3 has 15 amino acids. CDR1 is SGHTA, CDR2 FQGTGA, per germline. The CDR3 coding sequence is TGTGCCAGCAGCCTGGGGGGGGGCGCCTCCTACGAGCAGTACTTC. Its translation is CASSLGGGASYEQYF.

This sequence joins TRBV19 and TRBJ2-6; 7 positions agree with TRBD1. The CDR3 has 15 residues. Trimming took 8 bases from V and 0 from J; bases not matched to a gene: 4. Germline lookup yields CDR1 LNHDA and CDR2 SQIVND (reference sequence). CDR3 region: CASSGGYSGANVLTF. The CDR3 DNA is TGTGCCAGTTCAGGGGGATACTCTGGGGCCAACGTCCTGACTTTC.

This clone turned up a few times. CDR3 coding DNA: TGTGCCAGCAGAACGACAAGTAATACTGAAGCTTTCTTT. Amino acids: CASRTTSNTEAFF. The chain is built from TRBV7-9 and TRBJ1-1; D gene ambiguous. The V and J ends lost 6 bases and 5 bases respectively, with 13 bases between them. Germline CDR1 reads SEHNR; CDR2 reads FQNEAQ (reference sequence). The CDR3 is made up of 13 amino acids.

At least ten counts were recorded for this clone. This CDR3 is also generated by other DNA sequences in the sample. The chain recombines TRBV4-3 with TRBJ2-3; 7 nucleotides align to TRBD2. CDR3 length: 16 residues. CDR1 is LGHNA, CDR2 YSLEER, per germline. The junction had 6 bases not matched to a gene; V was cut back by 2 bases and J by 1 base. CDR3 amino acids: CASSQTGLVGTDTQYF. CDR3 nucleotides: TGCGCCAGCAGCCAAACAGGACTAGTAGGCACAGATACGCAGTATTTT.

This clone was recorded a few times. The V and J genes are TRBV6-5 and TRBJ1-2; maybe TRBD1 (6 bases). V shed 7 bases and J shed 0 bases, with 15 bases lying between them. The CDR3 length is 15 residues. Looked up from germline, CDR1 is MNHEY and CDR2 is SVGAGI. CDR3 DNA: TGTGCCAGCAAGGGGGTGACAGCTACTAACTATGGCTACACCTTC. Translation gives CASKGVTATNYGYTF.

This chain links TRBV7-6 with TRBJ1-1; 7 bases are shared with TRBD1. Looked up from germline, CDR1 is SGHVS and CDR2 is FNYEAQ. CDR3 size: 16 residues. With 5 bases clipped from V and 6 bases from J, the junction kept 15 bases outside the gene matches. The CDR3 nucleotides are TGTGCCAGCAGCCTAAGACCGACAGGGTCACGGGCTGAAGCTTTCTTT. Amino acid sequence: CASSLRPTGSRAEAFF.

This clone was detected a few times. The chain carries TRBV28 and TRBJ1-2; 12 bases map to TRBD1. The CDR3 spans 17 residues. The junction had 12 bases not matched to a gene; V was cut back by 6 bases and J by 4 bases. The germline gives CDR1 MDHEN, CDR2 SYDVKM. The CDR3 nucleotides are TGTGCCAGCAGGGGGGACAGGGGGCTCTCTAGGGTCTATGGCTACACCTTC. Its translation is CASRGDRGLSRVYGYTF.

The chain has TRBV10-2 and TRBJ2-5; 7 nucleotides match TRBD1. The CDR3 length is 15 residues. Germline V gives CDR1 WSHSY, CDR2 SAAADI. V was pared by 6 bases and J by 3 bases, with 10 bases of the junction left unmatched. The CDR3 here is CASRRNRGGEETQYF. The CDR3 nucleotides are TGCGCCAGCAGGCGTAACAGGGGTGGTGAAGAGACCCAGTACTTC.

This clone was counted ten times or more. The chain uses TRBV30 and TRBJ2-4, with D possibly matching TRBD1 (5 bases). Germline loops: CDR1 GTSNPN, CDR2 SVGIG (reference sequence). The ends were cut back, 0 bases at V and 6 bases at J, with 21 bases in the middle. This CDR3 is 17 amino acids long. The CDR3 DNA sequence: TGTGCCTGGAGTGTATCCCCAGGGCGAAGTAGGATAAACATTCAGTACTTC. Encoded protein: CAWSVSPGRSRINIQYF.

The chain joins TRBV7-3 to TRBJ2-3; TRBD1 might be the D (5 bases). Germline CDR1 SGHTA, CDR2 FQGTGA. The CDR3 extends over 16 amino acids. With 5 bases removed from V and 2 bases from J, the gap between germline ends came to 17 bases. This CDR3 is CASSPQLGVVTDTQYF. The CDR3 DNA follows: TGTGCCAGCAGCCCCCAATTAGGGGTCGTCACAGATACGCAGTATTTT.

J is TRBJ2-3 and V is TRBV7-8; D call uncertain. V was cut by 2 bases and J by 0 bases, with 6 bases left in between. The CDR3 runs 14 residues. Germline V gene sequence: CDR1 SGHVS, CDR2 FQNEAQ. The CDR3 region is CASSLQASTDTQYF. The CDR3 DNA reads as TGTGCCAGCAGCTTACAAGCTAGCACAGATACGCAGTATTTT.